The 10 T cell receptor beta chains given below trace back to one sample, sequenced in a study of blood T cell repertoires in COVID-19. The table came from immunoSEQ multiplex PCR; TCRdb's copy has only in-frame clones and leaves some out. There are roughly 150,000 clones in the sample; roughly 90% occur only once, and about 3.2% lies in the top ten. Sequenced input: peripheral blood. These receptor sequences come from a man in his 60s with active or convalescent COVID-19.

The chain recombines TRBV16 with TRBJ1-4; D not resolved. This CDR3 region has 15 residues. V lost 0 bases and J 8 bases, leaving 13 bases between the germline ends. Germline V gene lookup returns CDR1 KGHSY and CDR2 FQNENV. CDR3: CASSQSGAAGEKLFF. The CDR3 DNA sequence: TGTGCCAGCAGCCAATCAGGCGCTGCCGGGGAAAAACTGTTTTTT.

This chain joins TRBV5-1 and TRBJ1-1; perhaps TRBD1 as D (6 bases). Germline CDR1 SGHRS, CDR2 YFSETQ. The CDR3 has 14 residues. V dropped 3 bases and J dropped 4 bases, with 13 bases sitting between them. For the CDR3, the DNA is TGCGCCAGCAGCTCGACAGGCGGTCGCACTGAAGCTTTCTTT. The encoded protein is CASSSTGGRTEAFF.

This clone occurred a few times. The same CDR3 is also encoded by other DNA sequences in this sample. This chain joins TRBV28 and TRBJ2-7; D is uncertain. Deletions cut 5 bases from V and 3 bases from J, with 2 bases between. This CDR3 region has 10 residues. CDR1 MDHEN and CDR2 SYDVKM come from the germline V gene. The CDR3 sequence: CASSHYEQYF. The CDR3, as DNA: TGTGCCAGCAGTCACTACGAGCAGTACTTC.

The chain couples TRBV3-1 (or the pseudogene TRBV3-2) to TRBJ2-1; TRBD2 matches at 15 bases. Trimming cost V 9 bases and J 8 bases; bases outside gene matches: 2. The CDR3 length is 13 residues. CDR1 is LGHDT, CDR2 YNNKEL, per germline (reference sequence). DNA for the CDR3: TGTGCCAGTAGGACTAGCGGGGGGGATGAGCAGTTCTTC. Translation: CASRTSGGDEQFF.

The chain has TRBV10-2 and TRBJ2-7; TRBD1 agrees at 10 bases. This CDR3 is 15 amino acids long. Germline V CDR1 and CDR2: WSHSY, SAAADI. Trimming at V came to 8 bases and at J to 4 bases, leaving 11 bases not matched to a gene. The CDR3 loop reads CASRSRTGGKYEQYF. The CDR3 region has the DNA TGCGCCAGCCGTTCACGGACAGGGGGAAAGTACGAGCAGTACTTC.

The chain uses TRBV6-5 and TRBJ1-3; a weak D match, TRBD1 (5 bases). The CDR3 totals 16 residues. Germline V gene data show CDR1 as MNHEY and CDR2 as SVGAGI. V shed 2 bases and J shed 7 bases, with 18 bases lying between them. This CDR3 is CASSYTLQAGSNTIYF. The CDR3 region has the DNA TGTGCCAGCAGTTACACACTACAGGCTGGTAGCAACACCATATATTTT.

The V gene is TRBV6-5, the J gene TRBJ2-1, with 10 bases lining up with TRBD1. Germline CDR1 MNHEY, CDR2 SVGAGI. After removal of 0 bases from V and 4 bases from J, the junction contained 3 bases not matched to a gene. The CDR3 length is 16 residues. CDR3 in amino acids: CASSYSGTGVYNEQFF. DNA of the CDR3: TGTGCCAGCAGTTACTCCGGGACAGGGGTGTACAATGAGCAGTTCTTC.

The rearrangement joins TRBV30 to TRBJ1-1; 9 bases agree with TRBD1. V was clipped by 4 bases and J by 0 bases; unmatched bases: 3. The CDR3 is 14 residues long. Germline V CDR1 and CDR2: GTSNPN, SVGIG (reference sequence). CDR3 DNA: TGTGCCTGGAACGACAGGGGGGTGAACACTGAAGCTTTCTTT. This codes for CAWNDRGVNTEAFF.

The V call is TRBV5-1, the J call TRBJ1-1; D not certain. CDR1 SGHRS and CDR2 YFSETQ come from the germline V gene. CDR3 size: 14 residues. V was cut by 0 bases and J by 3 bases, with 9 bases left in between. The CDR3 region has the DNA TGCGCCAGCAGCTTGGTCCAGGAGGACACTGAAGCTTTCTTT. Protein: CASSLVQEDTEAFF.

The V call is TRBV7-2, the J call TRBJ2-7; TRBD2 agrees at 7 bases. Germline V gives CDR1 SGHTA, CDR2 FQGNSA. The ends lost 2 bases at V and 7 bases at J; junction bases unmatched: 11. This CDR3 region has 15 residues. CDR3 in DNA: TGTGCCAGCAGCTTAAAAAGTGGGACTATGAGTGAGCAGTACTTC. Amino acids: CASSLKSGTMSEQYF.